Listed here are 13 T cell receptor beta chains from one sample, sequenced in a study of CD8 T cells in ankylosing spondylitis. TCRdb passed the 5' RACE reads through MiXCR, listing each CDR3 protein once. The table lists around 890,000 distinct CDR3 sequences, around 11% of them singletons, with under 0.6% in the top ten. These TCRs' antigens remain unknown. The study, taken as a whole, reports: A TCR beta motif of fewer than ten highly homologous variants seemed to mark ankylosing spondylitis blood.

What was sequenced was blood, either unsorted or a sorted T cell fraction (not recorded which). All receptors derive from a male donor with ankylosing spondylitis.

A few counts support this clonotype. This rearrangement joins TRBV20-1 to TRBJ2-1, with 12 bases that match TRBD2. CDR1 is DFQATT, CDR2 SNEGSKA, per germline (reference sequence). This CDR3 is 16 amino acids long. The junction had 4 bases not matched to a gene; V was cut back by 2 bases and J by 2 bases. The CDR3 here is CSARSLAGGTYNEQFF. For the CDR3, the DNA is TGCAGTGCTAGATCACTAGCGGGGGGAACCTACAATGAGCAGTTCTTC.

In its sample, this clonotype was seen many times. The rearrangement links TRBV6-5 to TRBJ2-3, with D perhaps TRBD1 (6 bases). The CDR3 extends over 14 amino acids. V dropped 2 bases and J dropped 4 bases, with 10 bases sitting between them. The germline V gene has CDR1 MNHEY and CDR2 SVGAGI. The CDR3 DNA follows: TGTGCCAGCAGTTACACCAGACAGGCAGATACGCAGTATTTT. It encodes CASSYTRQADTQYF.

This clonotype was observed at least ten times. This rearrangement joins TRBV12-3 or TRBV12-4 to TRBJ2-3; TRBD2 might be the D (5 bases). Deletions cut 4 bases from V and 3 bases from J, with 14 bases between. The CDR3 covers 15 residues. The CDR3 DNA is TGTGCCAGCAGTTGGTCTGGGGTAGCGACAGATACGCAGTATTTT. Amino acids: CASSWSGVATDTQYF.

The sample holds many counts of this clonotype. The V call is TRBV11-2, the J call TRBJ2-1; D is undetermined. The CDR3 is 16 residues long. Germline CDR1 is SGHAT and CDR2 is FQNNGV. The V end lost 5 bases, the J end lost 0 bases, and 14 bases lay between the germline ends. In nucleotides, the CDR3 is TGTGCCAGCAGCGCCCGGACGGCTAGCTCCTACAATGAGCAGTTCTTC. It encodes CASSARTASSYNEQFF.

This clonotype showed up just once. The CDR3 coding sequence is TGTGCCAGCTCACCACTCGGCAGGAGCTCTGGGGCCAACGTCCTGACTTTC. It codes for CASSPLGRSSGANVLTF. The chain links TRBV18 to TRBJ2-6; no clear D gene. Germline CDR1 is KGHSH and CDR2 is LQKENI. V was clipped by 1 base and J by 0 bases, with 10 bases between them. CDR3 length: 17 amino acids.

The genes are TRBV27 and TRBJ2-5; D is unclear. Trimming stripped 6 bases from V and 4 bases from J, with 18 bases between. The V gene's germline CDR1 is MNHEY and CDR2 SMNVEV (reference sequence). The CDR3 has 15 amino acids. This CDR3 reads CASSLDGFLVETQYF. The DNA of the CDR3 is TGTGCCAGCAGCCTTGATGGGTTTCTCGTAGAGACCCAGTACTTC.

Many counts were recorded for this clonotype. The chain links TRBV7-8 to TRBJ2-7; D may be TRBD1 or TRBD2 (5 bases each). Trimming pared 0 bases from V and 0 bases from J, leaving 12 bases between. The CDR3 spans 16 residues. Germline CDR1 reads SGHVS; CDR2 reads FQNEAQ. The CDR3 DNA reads TGTGCCAGCAGCTTAGCGGGGACCTCAGCCTCCTACGAGCAGTACTTC. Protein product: CASSLAGTSASYEQYF.

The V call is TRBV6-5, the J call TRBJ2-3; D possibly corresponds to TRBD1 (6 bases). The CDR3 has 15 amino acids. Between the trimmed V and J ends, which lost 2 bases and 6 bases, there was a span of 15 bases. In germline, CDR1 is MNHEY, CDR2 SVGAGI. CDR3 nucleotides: TGTGCCAGCAGTTACATGCAGGGGCACAGGGATACGCAGTATTTT. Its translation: CASSYMQGHRDTQYF.

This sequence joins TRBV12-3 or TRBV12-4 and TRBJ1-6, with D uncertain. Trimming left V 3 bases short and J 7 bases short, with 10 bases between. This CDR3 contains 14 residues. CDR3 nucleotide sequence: TGTGCCAGCAGTTTTAACGGTTTAAATTCACCCCTCCACTTT. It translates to CASSFNGLNSPLHF.

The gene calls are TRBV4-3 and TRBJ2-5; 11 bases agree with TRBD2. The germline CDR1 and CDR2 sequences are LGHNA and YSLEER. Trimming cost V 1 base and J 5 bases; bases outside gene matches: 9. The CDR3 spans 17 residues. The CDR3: CASSQGPSGRITETQYF. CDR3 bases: TGCGCCAGCAGCCAAGGTCCTAGCGGGAGGATCACGGAGACCCAGTACTTC.

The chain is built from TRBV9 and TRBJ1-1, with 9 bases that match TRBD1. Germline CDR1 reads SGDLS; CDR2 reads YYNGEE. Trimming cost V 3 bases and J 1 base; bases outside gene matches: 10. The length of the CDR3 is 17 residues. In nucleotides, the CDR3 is TGTGCCAGCAGCGCAAGGCTGGGGACAGGGAGGAACACTGAAGCTTTCTTT. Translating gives CASSARLGTGRNTEAFF.

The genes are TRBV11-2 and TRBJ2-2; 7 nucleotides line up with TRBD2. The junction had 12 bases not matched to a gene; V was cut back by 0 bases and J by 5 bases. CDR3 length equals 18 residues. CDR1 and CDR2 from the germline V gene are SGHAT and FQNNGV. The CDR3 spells CASSLDLRGQGGTGELFF. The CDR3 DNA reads TGTGCCAGCAGCTTAGATCTCCGGGGCCAGGGAGGGACCGGGGAGCTGTTTTTT. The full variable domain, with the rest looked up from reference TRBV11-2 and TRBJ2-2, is EAGVAQSPRYKIIEKRQSVAFWCNPISGHATLYWYQQILGQGPKLLIQFQNNGVVDDSQLPKDRFSAERLKGVDSTLKIQPAKLEDSAVYLCASSLDLRGQGGTGELFFGEGSRLTVL.

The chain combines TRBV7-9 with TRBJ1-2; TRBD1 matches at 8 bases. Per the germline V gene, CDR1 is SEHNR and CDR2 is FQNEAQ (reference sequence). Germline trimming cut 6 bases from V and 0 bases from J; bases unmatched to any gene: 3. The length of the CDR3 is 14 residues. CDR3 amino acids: CASRSTGANYGYTF. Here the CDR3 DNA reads TGTGCCAGCAGATCGACAGGGGCTAACTATGGCTACACCTTC.